This entry describes one T cell receptor beta chain. The antigen remains unidentified. Each CDR3 protein gets one entry after TCRdb re-called the reads with MiXCR. The sample yields approximately 300,000 distinct CDR3 sequences, around a quarter seen once. The data were taken from a study of T cell repertoires in cytomegalovirus infection. Overall study: Recently identified HLA-C-restricted CMV epitopes were used, and well-studied HLA-B-restricted CMV epitopes were used as well.

V lost 1 base and J 5 bases, leaving 20 bases between the germline ends. CDR3 length: 17 amino acids. Germline-derived CDR1 and CDR2 are SNHLY and FYNNEI. Study-level findings and limits: Summed frequency of public TCR beta families distinguished CMV carriers with the relevant HLA. HLA-C-restricted TCR beta clonotypes specific for CMV led the ex vivo response.

The sequenced sample was cultured PBMCs, obtained from culture after CMV antigen stimulation. The V and J genes are TRBV2 and TRBJ2-5; weak D call: TRBD2 (6 bases). This clonotype was sampled from a human donor in good health (CMV status not recorded). Some clones in this sample may be carry-over from other donors' samples. The DNA for the CDR3 is TGTGCCAGCAGTGAAGGATCCGGGGGAGCGGAGAGGGAGACCCAGTACTTC. This encodes CASSEGSGGAERETQYF.